This T cell receptor beta chain was obtained from a study of blood T cell repertoires in COVID-19 (dated by TCRdb to the early 2020s). Looking at the study overall: The collaborator samples originated in the United States, Italy and Spain and spanned the acute and convalescent phases of COVID-19. The material from the prospective study consisted of cDNA or gDNA derived from T cells, B-cell-depleted T cells, or PBMCs. Subjects who had been exposed to COVID-19, were actively infected with it, or had recovered from it provided the deeply sampled blood TCRbeta repertoires that made up the dataset. The repertoires were made available in a free public database intended to serve as a resource for research on the immune response to SARS-CoV-2. Samples were obtained from the ongoing ImmuneRACE study (first 160 participants) and from approximately 1,200 subjects provided by 6 global collaborators. The sample metadata nearly always contained a de-identified subject ID, COVID-19 status, age in years and sex. Where HLA class I and class II types were available, the types were taken from metadata supplied by the sample provider, not from assay-based typing. What the authors observed across the whole study: Clinical and demographic metadata were provided uncurated, with the amount varying by source and participant.

CDR1 is given as MDHEN and CDR2 as SYDVKM, both from the germline V gene. Trimming at the junction amounts to 6 bases on V and 2 bases on J, and the germline ends lie 14 bases apart. From the cysteine up to the phenylalanine, the CDR3 has a length of 15 residues. Solely the CDR3 DNA is kept, with 45 bases framed from the first base. Participants in the prospective study were aged roughly 18 to 100 years, lived in more than 20 United States geographic areas, and enrolled through a virtual design. To assign participants to cohorts, the prospective study relied on clinical history that participants themselves reported in a screening survey and a study questionnaire. Recovered participants in ImmuneRACE Cohort 3 were defined by two consecutive negative NP/OP PCR tests, clearance by a healthcare professional, or resolution of symptoms. Each participant in the prospective study had whole blood, serum and a nasopharyngeal or oropharyngeal swab collected by mobile phlebotomists. Additional blood draws and questionnaires over an approximately 2-month period could optionally be provided by prospective study participants. Prospective study blood samples were shipped either frozen or at room temperature before DNA extraction.

Comment on this clone: Its antigen remains unidentified. No quality values exist for individual bases; no much larger clone is one base distant.

TCRbeta CDR3 regions were amplified from genomic DNA using the immunoSEQ Assay, a bias-controlled multiplex PCR. The paper's processing steps were these. The number of nucleated cells in each sample was estimated from the amplification of reference gene primers within the assay. To quantify the absolute abundance of each unique TCRbeta CDR3 rearrangement, sequence reads were collapsed and filtered. For each sample, productive Simpson clonality was calculated as the square root of Simpson's diversity index across productive rearrangements. Drawn from immuneACCESS, this table holds only the in-frame rearrangements with V and J called that TCRdb kept. Clones are partly lost; checked studies trace under half to an unresolved V gene and leave the rest unexplained. That table furnishes V, J and clone size, whereas the DNA furnished D and trimming. Here the sample has some 390,000 clones; roughly 86% occur a single time. The top ten clonotypes cover 1.5% to 2% of the sample.

The TCR sequence derives from a woman aged 30 to 39 who had recovered from COVID-19. The rearranged segments are TRBV28 and TRBJ2-1; matching of 5 bases hints at TRBD2 as the D gene. The specimen sequenced was PBMCs or T cells enriched from blood (not recorded which). DNA sequence: TGTGCCAGCAGCCTTGCGGGTCAAACCTACAATGAGCAGTTCTTC. This is translated as CASSLAGQTYNEQFF.